This T cell receptor beta chain was recorded in a study of blood T cell repertoires in COVID-19. As for the study in general: Sites across the United States, Italy and Spain contributed samples from acute and convalescent COVID-19. The analysed material was cDNA or gDNA that came from T cells, B-cell-depleted T cells, or PBMCs.

How the authors handled the data: Nucleated cell number was recorded as an estimate derived from reference gene primer amplification. Produced via immunoSEQ multiplex PCR; TCRdb's table is partial and in-frame only. V and J calls and clone size are those listed in that table; D and trimming were worked out from the DNA. The sample gives about 120,000 clones, 65% to 90% of which show up once; under 8% is in the top ten. This sequence originates from a man older than 75 with active or convalescent COVID-19. The sample taken for sequencing was peripheral blood.

The CDR3 coding sequence is TGTGCCAGCTCACAGGGGCCAGGGGAATACGAGCAGTACTTC. It yields the protein CASSQGPGEYEQYF. V and J are TRBV18 and TRBJ2-7, with a tentative D call TRBD1 (6 bases). The CDR3 covers 14 residues. The germline V gene encodes CDR1 KGHSH and CDR2 LQKENI. The germline V and J ends were trimmed by 4 bases and 4 bases, with 14 bases remaining between them.